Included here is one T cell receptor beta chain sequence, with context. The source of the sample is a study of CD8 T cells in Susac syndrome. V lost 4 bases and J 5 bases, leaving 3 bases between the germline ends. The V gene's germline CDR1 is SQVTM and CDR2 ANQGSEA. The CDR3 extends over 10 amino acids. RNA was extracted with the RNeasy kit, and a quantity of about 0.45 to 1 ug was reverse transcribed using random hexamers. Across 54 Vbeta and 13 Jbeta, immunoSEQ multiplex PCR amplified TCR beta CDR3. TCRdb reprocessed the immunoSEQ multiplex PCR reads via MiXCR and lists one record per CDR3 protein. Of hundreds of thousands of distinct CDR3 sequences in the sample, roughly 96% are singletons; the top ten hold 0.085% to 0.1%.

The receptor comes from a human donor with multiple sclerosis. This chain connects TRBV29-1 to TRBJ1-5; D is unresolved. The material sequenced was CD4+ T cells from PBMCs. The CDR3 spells CSVGDQPQHF. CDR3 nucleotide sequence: TGCAGCGTTGGGGATCAGCCCCAGCATTTT.